Sequencing of this TCR beta chain was carried out in a study of T cell responses to AZD1222 COVID-19 vaccine. The data were produced by immunoSEQ multiplex PCR, yet TCRdb's version contains in-frame clones alone and is incomplete. The table has approximately 100,000 clones, about 92% seen once. Study-wide results and limits: All repertoire sampling was performed exclusively after the peak T cell response. Of the AZD1222 recipients, only five or six were seropositive at baseline. Researchers report vaccine-associated CD4 TCRs spanning spike, with dominance at 160-218 and 743-854. The donors showed a predominance of white British ancestry and of females, with possible underestimation of clonal diversity.

Looked up from germline, CDR1 is SGDLS and CDR2 is YYNGEE. The J segment lost 6 bases and the V segment lost 1 base, leaving 5 bases of the junction unmatched. CDR3 length: 16 residues. Concerning this clone itself: What it binds is unknown.

The material was peripheral blood, obtained on day 0 of AZD1222 vaccination. The chain couples TRBV9 to TRBJ2-2, with TRBD2 identical over 11 bases. The clonotype was recovered from an adult in good health. In nucleotides, the CDR3 is TGTGCCAGCAGCGTATTAGCGGGAGGGCCCGCCGGGGAGCTGTTTTTT. Amino acid sequence: CASSVLAGGPAGELFF.